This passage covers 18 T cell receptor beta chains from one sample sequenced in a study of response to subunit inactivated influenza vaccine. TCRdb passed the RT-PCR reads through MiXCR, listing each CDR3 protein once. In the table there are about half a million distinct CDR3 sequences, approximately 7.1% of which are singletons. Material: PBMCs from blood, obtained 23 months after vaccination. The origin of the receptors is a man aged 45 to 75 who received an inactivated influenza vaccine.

CDR3 coding DNA: TGTGCCAGCAACGGAGAGCGGGGCCAGCCCACAGATACGCAGTATTTT. Residues: CASNGERGQPTDTQYF. The chain carries TRBV6-2 or TRBV6-3 and TRBJ2-3; 7 bases are shared with TRBD2. Unmatched junction bases numbered 12, after V lost 7 bases and J lost 2 bases. The CDR3 is made up of 16 amino acids. Germline loops: CDR1 MNHEY, CDR2 SVGEGT.

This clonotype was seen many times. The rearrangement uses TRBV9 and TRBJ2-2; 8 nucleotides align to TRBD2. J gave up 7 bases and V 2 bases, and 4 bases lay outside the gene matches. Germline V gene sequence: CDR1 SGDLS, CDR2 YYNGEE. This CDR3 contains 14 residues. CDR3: CASSVGLAVGELFF. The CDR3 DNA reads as TGTGCCAGCAGCGTTGGACTAGCTGTCGGGGAGCTGTTTTTT.

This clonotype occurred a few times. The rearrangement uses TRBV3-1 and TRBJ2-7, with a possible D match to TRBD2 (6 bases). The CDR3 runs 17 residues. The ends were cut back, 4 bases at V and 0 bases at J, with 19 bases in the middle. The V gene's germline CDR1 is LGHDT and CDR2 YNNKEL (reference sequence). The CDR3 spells CASSPYSGPAGSYEQYF. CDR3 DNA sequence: TGTGCCAGCAGCCCTTATAGCGGCCCGGCCGGCTCCTACGAGCAGTACTTC.

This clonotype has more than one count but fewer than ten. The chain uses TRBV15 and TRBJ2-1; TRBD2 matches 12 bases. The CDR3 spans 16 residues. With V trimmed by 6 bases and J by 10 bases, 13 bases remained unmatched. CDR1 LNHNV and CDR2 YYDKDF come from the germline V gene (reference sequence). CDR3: CATRDPGTSGLGEQFF. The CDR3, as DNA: TGTGCCACCAGGGACCCGGGGACTAGCGGGCTGGGGGAGCAGTTCTTC.

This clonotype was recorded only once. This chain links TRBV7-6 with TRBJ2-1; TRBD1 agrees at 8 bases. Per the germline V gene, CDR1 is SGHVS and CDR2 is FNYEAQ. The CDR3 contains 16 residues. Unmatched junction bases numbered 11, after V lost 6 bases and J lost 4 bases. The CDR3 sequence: CASRNPFRGPYNEQFF. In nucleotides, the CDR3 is TGTGCCAGCAGGAATCCATTCAGGGGGCCTTACAATGAGCAGTTCTTC.

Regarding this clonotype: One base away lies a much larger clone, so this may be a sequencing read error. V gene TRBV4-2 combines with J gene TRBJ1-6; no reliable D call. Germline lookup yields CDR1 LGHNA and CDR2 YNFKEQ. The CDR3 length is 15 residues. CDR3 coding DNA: TGTGCCAGCAGCCAAGGACGGACCTATAATACACCCCTCCACTTT. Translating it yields CASSQGRTYNTPLHF.

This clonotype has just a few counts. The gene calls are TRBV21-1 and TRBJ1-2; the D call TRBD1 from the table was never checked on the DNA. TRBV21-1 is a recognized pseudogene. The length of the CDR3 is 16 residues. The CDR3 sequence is CASSTGPTGINYGYTF. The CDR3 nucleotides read TGTGCCAGCAGCACAGGCCCGACAGGGATAAACTATGGCTACACCTTC.

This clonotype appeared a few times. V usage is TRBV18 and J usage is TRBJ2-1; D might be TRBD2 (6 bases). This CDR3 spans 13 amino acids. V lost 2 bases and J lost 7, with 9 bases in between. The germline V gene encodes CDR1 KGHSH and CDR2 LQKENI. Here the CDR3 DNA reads TGTGCCAGCTCACCAAATGGACTAAATGAGCAGTTCTTC. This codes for CASSPNGLNEQFF.

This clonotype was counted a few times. The CDR3 bases are TGTGCCAGCAGCCAAAGACAGGGGCCTGCCGAGACCCAGTACTTC. Translating it yields CASSQRQGPAETQYF. The chain is built from TRBV5-6 and TRBJ2-5, with 8 nucleotides matching TRBD1. The CDR3 covers 15 residues. Germline CDR1 SGHDT, CDR2 YYEEEE. V shed 4 bases and J 5 bases; nucleotides not matched to a gene: 10. The full variable domain, with the rest looked up from reference TRBV5-6 and TRBJ2-5, is DAGVTQSPTHLIKTRGQQVTLRCSPKSGHDTVSWYQQALGQGPQFIFQYYEEEERQRGNFPDRFSGHQFPNYSSELNVNALLLGDSALYLCASSQRQGPAETQYFGPGTRLLVL.

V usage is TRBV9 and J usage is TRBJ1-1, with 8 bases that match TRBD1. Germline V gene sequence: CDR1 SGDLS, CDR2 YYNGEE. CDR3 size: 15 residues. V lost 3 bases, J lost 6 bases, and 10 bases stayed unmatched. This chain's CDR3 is CASSARGQGASEAFF. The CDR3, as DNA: TGTGCCAGCAGCGCGAGGGGTCAGGGGGCGTCTGAAGCTTTCTTT.

CDR3 in amino acids: CASSPPTGDRGQNEQFF. CDR3 DNA sequence: TGTGCCAGCTCACCACCGACGGGGGACAGGGGGCAAAATGAGCAGTTCTTC. This chain links TRBV18 with TRBJ2-1; 12 positions agree with TRBD1. V shed 0 bases and J 7 bases; nucleotides not matched to a gene: 7. The CDR3 has 17 amino acids. Germline V gene sequence: CDR1 KGHSH, CDR2 LQKENI. The full variable domain, with the rest looked up from reference TRBV18 and TRBJ2-1, is NAGVMQNPRHLVRRRGQEARLRCSPMKGHSHVYWYRQLPEEGLKFMVYLQKENIIDESGMPKERFSAEFPKEGPSILRIQQVVRGDSAAYFCASSPPTGDRGQNEQFFGPGTRLTVL.

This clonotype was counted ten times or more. CDR3 nucleotide sequence: TGCGCCAGCAGCCAAGACGGGGTTGGCGGGAGCTCCTACAATGAGCAGTTCTTC. Translating it yields CASSQDGVGGSSYNEQFF. The chain recombines TRBV4-3 with TRBJ2-1, with 7 bases aligning to TRBD2. Per the germline V gene, CDR1 is LGHNA and CDR2 is YSLEER. The V segment lost 0 bases and the J segment 0 bases; nucleotides outside the gene matches: 8. CDR3 length: 18 residues.

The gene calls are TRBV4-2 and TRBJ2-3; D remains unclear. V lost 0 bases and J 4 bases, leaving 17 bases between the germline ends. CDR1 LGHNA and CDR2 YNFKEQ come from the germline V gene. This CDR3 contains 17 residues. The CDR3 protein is CASSQDHPRIPPDTQYF. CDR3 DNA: TGTGCCAGCAGCCAAGATCATCCCAGGATACCCCCAGATACGCAGTATTTT.

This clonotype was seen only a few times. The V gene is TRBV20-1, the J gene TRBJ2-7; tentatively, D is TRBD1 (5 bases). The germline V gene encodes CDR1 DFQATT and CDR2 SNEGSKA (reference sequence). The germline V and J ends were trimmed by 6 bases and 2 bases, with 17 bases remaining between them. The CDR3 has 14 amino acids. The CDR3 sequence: CSATNLRQTYEQYF. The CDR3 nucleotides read TGCAGTGCGACCAACTTGAGACAGACCTACGAGCAGTACTTC.

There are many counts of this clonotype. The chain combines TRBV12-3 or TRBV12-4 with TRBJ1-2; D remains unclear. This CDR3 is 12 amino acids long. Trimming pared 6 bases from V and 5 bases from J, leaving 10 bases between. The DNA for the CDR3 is TGTGCCAGCAGATCGGACGCGTATGGCTACACCTTC. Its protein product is CASRSDAYGYTF.

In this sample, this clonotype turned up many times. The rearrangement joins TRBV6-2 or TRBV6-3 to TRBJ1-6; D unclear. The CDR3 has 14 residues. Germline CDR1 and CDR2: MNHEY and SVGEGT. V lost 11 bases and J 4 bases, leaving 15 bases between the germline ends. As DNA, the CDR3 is TGTGCCGGTCGACCAGGAGGGTATAATTCACCCCTCCACTTT. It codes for CAGRPGGYNSPLHF.

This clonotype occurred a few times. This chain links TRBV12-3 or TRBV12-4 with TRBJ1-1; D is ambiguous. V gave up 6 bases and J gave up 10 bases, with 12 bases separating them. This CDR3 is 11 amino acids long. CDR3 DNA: TGTGCCAGCAGGACGGAGAGGGTAGCTTTCTTT. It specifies CASRTERVAFF.

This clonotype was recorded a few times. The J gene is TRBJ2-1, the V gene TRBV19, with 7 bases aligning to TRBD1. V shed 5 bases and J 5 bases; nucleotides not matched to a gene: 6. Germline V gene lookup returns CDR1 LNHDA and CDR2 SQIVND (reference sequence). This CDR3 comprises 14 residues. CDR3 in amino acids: CASSLGQMNNEQFF. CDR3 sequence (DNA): TGTGCCAGTAGTCTGGGACAGATGAACAATGAGCAGTTCTTC. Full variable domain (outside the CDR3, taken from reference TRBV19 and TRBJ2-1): DGGITQSPKYLFRKEGQNVTLSCEQNLNHDAMYWYRQDPGQGLRLIYYSQIVNDFQKGDIAEGYSVSREKKESFPLTVTSAQKNPTAFYLCASSLGQMNNEQFFGPGTRLTVL.